The 2 T cell receptor beta chains given below trace back to one sample, sequenced in a study of immune cell composition in non-small cell lung cancer. Produced via immunoSEQ multiplex PCR; TCRdb's table is partial and in-frame only. Among about 10,000 clones listed, about two thirds were seen once. Sequencing input: lung tumor tissue. The receptors derive from a human donor with non-small cell lung cancer.

This rearrangement joins TRBV30 to TRBJ1-2, with TRBD1 as a possible D gene (5 bases). The CDR3 consists of 12 residues. In germline, CDR1 is GTSNPN, CDR2 SVGIG (reference sequence). With 4 bases removed from V and 2 bases from J, the gap between germline ends came to 8 bases. As DNA, the CDR3 is TGTGCCTGGATAAGGGACAACTATGGCTACACCTTC. It yields the protein CAWIRDNYGYTF.

V usage is TRBV6-6 and J usage is TRBJ2-2; TRBD1 matches at 9 bases. This CDR3 is built from 16 residues. CDR1 and CDR2 from the germline V gene are MNHNY and SVGAGI (reference sequence). The junction had 14 bases not matched to a gene; V was cut back by 6 bases and J by 9 bases. CDR3 bases: TGTGCCAGCAGCCAAATCCGCGGGACAGGGAACCGGGAGCTGTTTTTT. This encodes CASSQIRGTGNRELFF.